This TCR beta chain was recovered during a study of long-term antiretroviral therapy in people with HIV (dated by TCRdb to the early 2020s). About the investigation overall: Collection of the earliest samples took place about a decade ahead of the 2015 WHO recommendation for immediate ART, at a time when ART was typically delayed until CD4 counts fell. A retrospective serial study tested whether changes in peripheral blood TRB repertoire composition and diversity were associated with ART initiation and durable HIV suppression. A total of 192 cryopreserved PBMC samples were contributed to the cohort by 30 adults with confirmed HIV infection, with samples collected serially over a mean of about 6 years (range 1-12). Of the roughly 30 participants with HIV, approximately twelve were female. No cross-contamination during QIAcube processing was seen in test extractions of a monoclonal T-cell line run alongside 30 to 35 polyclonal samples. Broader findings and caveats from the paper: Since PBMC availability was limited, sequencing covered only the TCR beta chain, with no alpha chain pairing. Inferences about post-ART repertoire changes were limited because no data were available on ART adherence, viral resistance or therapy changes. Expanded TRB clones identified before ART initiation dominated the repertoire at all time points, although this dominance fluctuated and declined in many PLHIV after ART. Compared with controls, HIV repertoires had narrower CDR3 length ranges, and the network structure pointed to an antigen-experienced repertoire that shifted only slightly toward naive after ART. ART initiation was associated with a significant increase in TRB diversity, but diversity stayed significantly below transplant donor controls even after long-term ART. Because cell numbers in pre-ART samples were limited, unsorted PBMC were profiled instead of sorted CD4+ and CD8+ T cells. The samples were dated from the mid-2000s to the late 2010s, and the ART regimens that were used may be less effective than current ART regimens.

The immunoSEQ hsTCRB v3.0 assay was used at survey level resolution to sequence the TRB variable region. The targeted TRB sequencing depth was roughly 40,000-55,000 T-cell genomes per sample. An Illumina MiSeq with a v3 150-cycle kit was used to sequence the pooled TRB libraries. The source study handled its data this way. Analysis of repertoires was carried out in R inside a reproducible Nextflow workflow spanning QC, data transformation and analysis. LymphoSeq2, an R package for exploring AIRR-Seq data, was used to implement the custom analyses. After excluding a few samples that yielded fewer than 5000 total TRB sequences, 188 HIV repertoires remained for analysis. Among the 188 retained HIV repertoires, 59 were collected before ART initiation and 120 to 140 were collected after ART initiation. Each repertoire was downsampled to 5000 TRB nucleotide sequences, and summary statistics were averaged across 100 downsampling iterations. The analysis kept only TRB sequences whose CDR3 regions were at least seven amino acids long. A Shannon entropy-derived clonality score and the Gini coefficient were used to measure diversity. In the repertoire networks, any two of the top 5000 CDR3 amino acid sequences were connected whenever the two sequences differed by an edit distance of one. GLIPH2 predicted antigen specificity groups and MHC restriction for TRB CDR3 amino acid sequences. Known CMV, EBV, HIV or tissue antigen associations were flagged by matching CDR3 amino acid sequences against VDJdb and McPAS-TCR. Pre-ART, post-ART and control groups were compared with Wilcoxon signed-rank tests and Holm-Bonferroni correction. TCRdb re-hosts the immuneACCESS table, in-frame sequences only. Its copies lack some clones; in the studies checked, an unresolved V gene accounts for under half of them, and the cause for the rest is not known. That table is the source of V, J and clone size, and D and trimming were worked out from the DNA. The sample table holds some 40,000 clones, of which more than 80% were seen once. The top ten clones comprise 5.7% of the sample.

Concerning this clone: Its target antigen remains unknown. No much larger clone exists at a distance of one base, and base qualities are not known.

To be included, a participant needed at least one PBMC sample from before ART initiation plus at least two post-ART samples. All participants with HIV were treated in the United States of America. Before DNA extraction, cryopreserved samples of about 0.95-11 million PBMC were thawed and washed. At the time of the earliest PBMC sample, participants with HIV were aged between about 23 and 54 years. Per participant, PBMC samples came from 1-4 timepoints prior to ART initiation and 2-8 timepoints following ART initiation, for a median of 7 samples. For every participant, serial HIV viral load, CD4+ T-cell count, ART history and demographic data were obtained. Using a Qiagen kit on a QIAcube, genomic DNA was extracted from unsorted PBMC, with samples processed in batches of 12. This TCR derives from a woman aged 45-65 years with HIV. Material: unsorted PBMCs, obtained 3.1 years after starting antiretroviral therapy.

The nucleotide sequence reads as follows: TGTGCCAGCAGCTTCAGGACAGGGGGAAACTATGGCTACACCTTC. This gives the protein CASSFRTGGNYGYTF. Rearrangement joined TRBV7-2 to TRBJ1-2; 10 of the junction bases match TRBD1. Via the germline V gene, CDR1 is SGHTA and CDR2 FQGNSA. V has 3 bases trimmed and J has 2 bases trimmed; junction bases matching no gene number 3. The CDR3 numbers 15 residues from cysteine through phenylalanine. Solely the CDR3 DNA is kept, with 45 bases framed from the first base.